This TCR beta chain was identified in a study of breast tumors, draining lymph nodes, adjacent tissues (dated by TCRdb to the mid-2010s). Some background on the complete study: Breast cancer patients provided tumor, adjacent nontumor tissue and axillary lymph nodes, and the study compared the TCR beta repertoires across these three sources. In human breast cancer, the study set out to assess how tumor, surrounding tissue and draining lymph node repertoires relate to one another and whether T cells might be exchanged between them. Paper-wide results and their limitations: The data were considered consistent with the idea that most tumor T cells come from the lymph node and then expand in tumor tissue. The conclusion that tumor T cells originate in lymph nodes was framed as consistent with a hypothesis rather than directly demonstrated. The similarity between tumor and nontumor tissue repertoires was significantly greater in luminal-like breast cancer than in basal-like breast cancer. Tumors showed preferential V and J gene usage, and their T-cell repertoire diversity fell below that of lymph nodes yet above that of nontumor tissue.

This clonotype occurred many times. Its antigen is currently not known. One base away there is no much larger clone; base qualities are not given. TCRdb records Illumina HiSeq 2000 as the sequencer. Multiplex PCR amplification was used to generate the TCR beta chain libraries. The amplified TCR beta chain products were analyzed by high-throughput sequencing. Through fastp at Q25 and MiXCR, TCRdb rebuilt clones from the public reads, retaining in-frame beta chains. Duplicate CDR3 protein sequences are folded into a single record with the most common DNA and genes. Here the sample has approximately 190,000 distinct CDR3 sequences; around 33% occur a single time. Roughly 4% of the sample belongs to the ten largest clones. The CDR3, from cysteine to phenylalanine, totals 13 residues. Just CDR3 DNA is preserved here, 39 bases in frame from base 1. The V end loses 0 bases and the J end loses 5 bases, and a stretch of 10 bases separates them. According to the germline V gene (reference sequence), CDR1 reads GTSNPN and CDR2 reads SVGIG.

Lymph node samples were obtained from the axillary draining lymph nodes of breast cancer patients. The receptor chain draws on TRBV30 and TRBJ2-5; TRBD2 is perhaps the D gene, given 5 matching bases. The TCR sequence derives from a female donor with breast cancer. Some clones in this sample may be carry-over from other donors' samples. The sample comprised axillary lymph node tissue. In nucleotides, the sequence is TGTGCCTGGAGTGTCGGCTCGGGGGAGACCCAGTACTTC. This codes for CAWSVGSGETQYF.